This TCR beta chain was documented in a study of regulatory T cells in long-lasting Graves disease. The CDR3 length is 14 residues. From germline, CDR1 is DFQATT and CDR2 SNEGSKA (reference sequence). After removal of 5 bases from V and 2 bases from J, the junction contained 8 bases not matched to a gene. Combining iRepertoire HTBI primers with Arm-PCR of CDR3 regions, the authors built TCR beta libraries. TCRdb re-called the multiplex PCR reads with MiXCR, one entry per CDR3 protein. There are roughly 430,000 distinct CDR3 sequences in the sample; about a sixth occur only once, and about 10% lies in the top ten. This clonotype appeared many times. As for time point: newly diagnosed GD, antithyroid drugs for less than 3 months. Preparation of the TCR library used RNA extracted from PBMCs. This sample also belongs to another study, concerning T cells in Graves' hyperthyroidism and ophthalmopathy. That study reports: First-round RT-PCR of the TCR CDR3 relied on the HTBI primer set.

The sample in question was peripheral blood mononuclear cells (PBMCs), obtained at new diagnosis, from a patient treated with antithyroid drugs. This clonotype was obtained from a woman between 25 and 40 years old with Graves disease. The chain couples TRBV20-1 to TRBJ2-5, with 7 bases identical to TRBD1. The CDR3 loop reads CSAHRDSIQETQYF. The CDR3 DNA sequence: TGCAGTGCTCACCGGGACAGTATACAAGAGACCCAGTACTTC.